The entry below gives a single T cell receptor beta chain sequence along with its context. The antigen is unknown. Assay used: immunoSEQ multiplex PCR; TCRdb lists only in-frame clones, some missing. Of around 140,000 clones listed, around 89% were seen once; the top ten hold 1.5% to 2%. These data belong to a study of T cell responses to AZD1222 COVID-19 vaccine. Study observations and caveats: Seropositive at baseline were only a handful of AZD1222 recipients.

The V segment lost 6 bases and the J segment 0 bases; nucleotides outside the gene matches: 3. Germline values: CDR1 SGHDN, CDR2 FVKESK. This CDR3 region has 14 residues. The receptor was isolated from an adult in good health. The rearrangement joins TRBV14 to TRBJ1-1; TRBD1 aligns across 8 bases. The sequencing used peripheral blood, collected on day 0 of AZD1222 vaccination. The CDR3 here is CASSRQGLNTEAFF. The DNA of the CDR3 is TGTGCCAGCAGTCGACAGGGGCTGAACACTGAAGCTTTCTTT. Drawing the rest from reference TRBV14 and TRBJ1-1, the complete variable domain is EAGVTQFPSHSVIEKGQTVTLRCDPISGHDNLYWYRRVMGKEIKFLLHFVKESKQDESGMPNNRFLAERTGGTYSTLKVQPAELEDSGVYFCASSRQGLNTEAFFGQGTRLTVV.